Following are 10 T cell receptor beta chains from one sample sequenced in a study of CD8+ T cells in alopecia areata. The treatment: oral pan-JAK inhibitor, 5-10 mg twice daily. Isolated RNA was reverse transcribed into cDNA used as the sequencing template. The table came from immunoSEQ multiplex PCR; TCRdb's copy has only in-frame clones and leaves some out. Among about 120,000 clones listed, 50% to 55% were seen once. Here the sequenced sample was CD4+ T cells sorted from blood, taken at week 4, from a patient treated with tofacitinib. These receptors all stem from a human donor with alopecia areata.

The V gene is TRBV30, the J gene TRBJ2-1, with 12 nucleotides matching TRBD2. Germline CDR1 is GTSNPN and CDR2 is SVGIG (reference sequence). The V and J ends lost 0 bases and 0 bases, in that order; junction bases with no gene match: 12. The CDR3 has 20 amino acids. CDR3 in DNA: TGTGCCTGGAGTGTATTACTAGCGGGAGGCCGCCCGAGCTCCTACAATGAGCAGTTCTTC. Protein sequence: CAWSVLLAGGRPSSYNEQFF. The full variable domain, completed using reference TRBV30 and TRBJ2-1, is SQTIHQWPATLVQPVGSPLSLECTVEGTSNPNLYWYRQAAGRGLQLLFYSVGIGQISSEVPQNLSASRPQDRQFILSSKKLLLSDSGFYLCAWSVLLAGGRPSSYNEQFFGPGTRLTVL.

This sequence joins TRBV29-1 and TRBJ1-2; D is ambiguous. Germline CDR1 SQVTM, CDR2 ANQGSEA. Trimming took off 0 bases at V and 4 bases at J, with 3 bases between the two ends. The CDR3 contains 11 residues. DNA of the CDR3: TGCAGCGTTGAAGACGGCTATGGCTACACCTTC. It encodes CSVEDGYGYTF.

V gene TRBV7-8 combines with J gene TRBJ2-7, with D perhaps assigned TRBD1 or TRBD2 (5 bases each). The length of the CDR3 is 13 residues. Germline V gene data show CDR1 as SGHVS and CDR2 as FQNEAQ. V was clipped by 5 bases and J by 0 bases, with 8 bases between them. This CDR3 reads CASSPGASYEQYF. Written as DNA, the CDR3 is TGTGCCAGCAGCCCCGGGGCCTCCTACGAGCAGTACTTC.

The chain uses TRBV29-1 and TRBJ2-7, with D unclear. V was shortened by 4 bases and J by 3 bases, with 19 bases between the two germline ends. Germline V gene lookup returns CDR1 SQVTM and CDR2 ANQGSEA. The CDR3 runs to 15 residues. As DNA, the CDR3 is TGCAGCGTTGGGAGACTCGGACCAGAAAACTACGAGCAGTACTTC. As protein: CSVGRLGPENYEQYF.

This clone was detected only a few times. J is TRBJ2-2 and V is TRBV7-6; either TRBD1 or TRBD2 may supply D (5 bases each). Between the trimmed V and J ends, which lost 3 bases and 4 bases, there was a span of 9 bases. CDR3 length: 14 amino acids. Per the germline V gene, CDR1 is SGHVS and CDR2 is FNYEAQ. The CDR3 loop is CASSFGTSTGELFF. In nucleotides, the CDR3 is TGTGCCAGCAGCTTTGGGACGTCCACCGGGGAGCTGTTTTTT. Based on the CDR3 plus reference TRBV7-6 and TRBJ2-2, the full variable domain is GAGVSQSPRYKVTKRGQDVALRCDPISGHVSLYWYRQALGQGPEFLTYFNYEAQQDKSGLPNDRFSAERPEGSISTLTIQRTEQRDSAMYRCASSFGTSTGELFFGEGSRLTVL.

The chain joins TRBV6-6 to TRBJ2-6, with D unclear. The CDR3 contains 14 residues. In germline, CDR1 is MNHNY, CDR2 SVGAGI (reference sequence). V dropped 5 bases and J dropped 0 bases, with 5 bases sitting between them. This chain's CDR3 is CASSLNSGANVLTF. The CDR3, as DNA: TGTGCCAGCAGTCTTAACTCTGGGGCCAACGTCCTGACTTTC.

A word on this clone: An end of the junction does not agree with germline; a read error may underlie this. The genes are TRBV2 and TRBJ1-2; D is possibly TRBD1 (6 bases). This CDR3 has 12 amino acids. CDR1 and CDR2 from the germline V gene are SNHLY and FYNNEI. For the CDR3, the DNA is TGTGCCAGCAGTGCTGACCCCGGGGGCTGCACCTTC. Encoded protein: CASSADPGGCTF.

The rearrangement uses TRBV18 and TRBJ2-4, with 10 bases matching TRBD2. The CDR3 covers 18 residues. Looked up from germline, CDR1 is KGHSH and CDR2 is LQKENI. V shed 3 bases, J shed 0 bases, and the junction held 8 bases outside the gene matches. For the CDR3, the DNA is TGTGCCAGCTCACCGGGTAGCGGGAGGAATCTAGCCAAAAACATTCAGTACTTC. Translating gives CASSPGSGRNLAKNIQYF.

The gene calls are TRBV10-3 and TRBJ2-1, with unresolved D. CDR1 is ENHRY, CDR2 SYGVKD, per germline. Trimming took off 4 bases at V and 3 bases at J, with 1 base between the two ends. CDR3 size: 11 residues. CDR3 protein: CAISVYNEQFF. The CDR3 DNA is TGTGCCATCAGTGTCTACAATGAGCAGTTCTTC.

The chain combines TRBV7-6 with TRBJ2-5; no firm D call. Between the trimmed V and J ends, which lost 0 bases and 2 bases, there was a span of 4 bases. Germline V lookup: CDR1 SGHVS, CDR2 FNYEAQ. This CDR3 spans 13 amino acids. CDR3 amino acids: CASSLATQETQYF. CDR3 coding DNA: TGTGCCAGCAGCTTAGCTACACAAGAGACCCAGTACTTC.